This TCR beta chain was profiled in a study of T-cell memory formation after mild COVID-19. This CDR3 contains 14 residues. The germline CDR1 and CDR2 sequences are KGHSH and LQKENI. V gave up 2 bases and J gave up 11 bases, with 18 bases separating them. TCRdb passed the 5' RACE reads through MiXCR, listing each CDR3 protein once. The profile covers 550,000 to 600,000 distinct CDR3 sequences, with 15% to 20% appearing a single time and roughly 7.7% taken by the ten largest. As to this clonotype: What it binds is not known.

Whole-study results and caveats: Second-wave clones with a day 37 peak had unconfirmed SARS-CoV-2 specificity.

Sequenced material: PBMCs or a T cell subset sorted from them (not recorded which). V usage is TRBV18 and J usage is TRBJ1-1; tentatively, D is TRBD1 (5 bases). This clonotype was sampled from an adult woman who had mild COVID-19 (a few samples of this study predate the infection). Cell type and time point are not known. CDR3 nucleotide sequence: TGTGCCAGCTCACCATCTCTAGGGCAGGGTGATGCTTTCTTT. This encodes CASSPSLGQGDAFF.